These 32 T cell receptor beta chains were all obtained from the same sample, sequenced in a study of blood T cell repertoires in COVID-19. The data were produced by immunoSEQ multiplex PCR, yet TCRdb's version contains in-frame clones alone and is incomplete. Of tens of thousands of clones in the sample, roughly 84% were seen once. The sequencing input was peripheral blood. The receptors come from a human donor in a cohort sampled during active COVID-19.

The chain combines TRBV4-3 with TRBJ2-3, with 7 nucleotides matching TRBD2. V lost 2 bases, J lost 5 bases, and 4 bases stayed unmatched. The CDR3 runs 14 residues. Germline CDR1 LGHNA, CDR2 YSLEER. The CDR3 bases are TGCGCCAGCAGCCAACGGCGGGAGTTAGATACGCAGTATTTT. Its protein product is CASSQRRELDTQYF.

As for this clone: The DNA is omitted, as the CDR3 cannot be located on it reliably, and the CDR3 follows TCRdb's listing. The chain has TRBV11-2 and TRBJ2-5; TRBD2, as called in the table, went unchecked against the DNA. Germline assignment: CDR1 SGHAT and CDR2 FQNNGV. The CDR3 is 16 amino acids in total, end residues counted. CDR3 protein: CASSFGSGGPQETQYF.

This chain connects TRBV7-3 to TRBJ2-2; 7 positions match TRBD1. This CDR3 is 17 amino acids long. Germline V CDR1 and CDR2: SGHTA, FQGTGA. After removal of 0 bases from V and 3 bases from J, the junction contained 7 bases not matched to a gene. The CDR3 DNA reads TGTGCCAGCAGCTTAACTGGACAGGTGACGGACACCGGGGAGCTGTTTTTT. Residues: CASSLTGQVTDTGELFF. The complete variable domain, with remaining parts taken from reference TRBV7-3 and TRBJ2-2, reads GAGVSQTPSNKVTEKGKYVELRCDPISGHTALYWYRQSLGQGPEFLIYFQGTGAADDSGLPNDRFFAVRPEGSVSTLKIQRTERGDSAVYLCASSLTGQVTDTGELFFGEGSRLTVL.

The chain has TRBV28 and TRBJ2-1; D is unclear. This CDR3 is built from 13 residues. Germline V gives CDR1 MDHEN, CDR2 SYDVKM. The V end lost 3 bases, the J end lost 4 bases, and 7 bases lay between the germline ends. This CDR3 reads CASSFATYNEQFF. In DNA, the CDR3 is TGTGCCAGCAGTTTCGCCACATACAATGAGCAGTTCTTC.

The chain carries TRBV6-5 and TRBJ2-7; TRBD2 aligns across 12 bases. Unmatched junction bases numbered 4, after V lost 6 bases and J lost 4 bases. Looked up from germline, CDR1 is MNHEY and CDR2 is SVGAGI. The CDR3 runs 14 residues. CDR3: CASSLAGGPYEQYF. As DNA, the CDR3 is TGTGCCAGCAGCCTAGCGGGAGGGCCGTACGAGCAGTACTTC.

V and J are TRBV2 and TRBJ1-1; D gene unclear. CDR3 length: 12 amino acids. Per germline, CDR1 SNHLY and CDR2 FYNNEI. The germline V and J ends were trimmed by 5 bases and 4 bases, with 8 bases remaining between them. CDR3 DNA: TGTGCCAGCAGTCCACAAATCACTGAAGCTTTCTTT. It is translated as CASSPQITEAFF.

This chain links TRBV19 with TRBJ2-7, with D possibly matching TRBD1 (6 bases). Looked up from germline, CDR1 is LNHDA and CDR2 is SQIVND (reference sequence). The CDR3 has 15 amino acids. With 5 bases removed from V and 3 bases from J, the gap between germline ends came to 17 bases. Here the CDR3 reads CASSGGSGAFYEQYF. DNA of the CDR3: TGTGCCAGTAGTGGGGGCTCTGGGGCTTTCTACGAGCAGTACTTC.

This clone was detected only once. This rearrangement joins TRBV6-6 to TRBJ1-2; TRBD1 aligns across 8 bases. V shed 6 bases, J shed 8 bases, and the junction held 17 bases outside the gene matches. There are 16 residues in the CDR3. Germline V lookup: CDR1 MNHNY, CDR2 SVGAGI (reference sequence). CDR3 nucleotide sequence: TGTGCCAGCAGACCCTCATCGGGACAGGATAGAGGAGGCTACACCTTC. It specifies CASRPSSGQDRGGYTF.

This clone was observed a handful of times. This sequence joins TRBV2 and TRBJ1-4, with D tentatively TRBD1 (5 bases). The CDR3 has 13 residues. Germline-derived CDR1 and CDR2 are SNHLY and FYNNEI. V was clipped by 8 bases and J by 7 bases, with 14 bases between them. CDR3 amino acids: CASWQGLSEKLFF. CDR3 coding DNA: TGTGCCAGCTGGCAGGGACTGTCTGAAAAACTGTTTTTT.

V usage is TRBV28 and J usage is TRBJ2-7; D is uncertain. Germline CDR1 MDHEN, CDR2 SYDVKM. V was cut by 2 bases and J by 3 bases, with 5 bases left in between. The CDR3 contains 12 residues. The CDR3 loop reads CASSLRSYEQYF. CDR3 bases: TGTGCCAGCAGTTTAAGGAGCTACGAGCAGTACTTC.

This chain links TRBV2 with TRBJ2-2; no definite D call. The CDR3 spans 11 residues. The germline V gene has CDR1 SNHLY and CDR2 FYNNEI. The V end lost 7 bases, the J end lost 7 bases, and 7 bases lay between the germline ends. The CDR3 here is CASKAGGELFF. As DNA, the CDR3 is TGTGCCAGCAAAGCAGGCGGGGAGCTGTTTTTT.

The V gene is TRBV28, the J gene TRBJ2-2; 11 bases agree with TRBD1. The CDR3 sequence is 16 residues long. V trimming: 2 bases; J trimming: 4 bases; junction bases outside the gene matches: 3. Looked up from germline, CDR1 is MDHEN and CDR2 is SYDVKM. Here the CDR3 DNA reads TGTGCCAGCAGTTTAAGGACAGGGGGCGGCACCGGGGAGCTGTTTTTT. Translated: CASSLRTGGGTGELFF.

The chain uses TRBV30 and TRBJ1-5, with 9 positions matching TRBD1. Germline V lookup: CDR1 GTSNPN, CDR2 SVGIG (reference sequence). J was trimmed by 4 bases and V by 5 bases; bases with no gene match: 6. This CDR3 has 14 residues. This CDR3 is CAWQDRGRNQPQHF. The CDR3 DNA reads as TGTGCCTGGCAGGACAGGGGAAGGAATCAGCCCCAGCATTTT.

The rearrangement uses TRBV9 and TRBJ2-3; 12 bases fit TRBD2. Germline V gives CDR1 SGDLS, CDR2 YYNGEE. The CDR3 sequence is 18 residues long. The J segment lost 3 bases and the V segment lost 0 bases, leaving 8 bases of the junction unmatched. CDR3 in DNA: TGTGCCAGCAGCGTAGAGGGACTAGCGGGCTCCGGGACAGATACGCAGTATTTT. Translation gives CASSVEGLAGSGTDTQYF.

The chain links TRBV7-2 to TRBJ1-2; D is unclear. Between the trimmed V and J ends, which lost 4 bases and 5 bases, there was a span of 2 bases. Germline CDR1 and CDR2: SGHTA and FQGNSA. The CDR3 sequence is 10 residues long. The CDR3 DNA follows: TGTGCCAGCAGCTCATATGGCTACACCTTC. It encodes CASSSYGYTF.

The genes are TRBV5-1 and TRBJ1-1, with 7 positions matching TRBD1. Germline-derived CDR1 and CDR2 are SGHRS and YFSETQ. V lost 2 bases and J lost 5; bases outside the gene matches: 9. The CDR3 length is 15 residues. Here the CDR3 reads CASSFPRGDNTEAFF. CDR3 DNA sequence: TGCGCCAGCAGCTTTCCCAGGGGGGATAATACTGAAGCTTTCTTT.

This clone was recorded only once. The V and J genes are TRBV6-5 and TRBJ2-2, with D maybe TRBD1 (6 bases). Trimming took 2 bases from V and 6 from J, leaving 10 bases between them. The CDR3 length is 14 residues. Germline V gene sequence: CDR1 MNHEY, CDR2 SVGAGI. This CDR3 reads CASSYTQGAGELFF. The CDR3 DNA follows: TGTGCCAGCAGTTACACACAGGGCGCCGGGGAGCTGTTTTTT.

The chain has TRBV3-1 (or the pseudogene TRBV3-2) and TRBJ2-7, with 10 bases that match TRBD2. Germline lookup yields CDR1 LGHDT and CDR2 YNNKEL (reference sequence). Trimming removed 6 bases from V and 0 bases from J; junction bases left unmatched: 2. The CDR3 sequence is 14 residues long. The CDR3: CASRTSGRSYEQYF. CDR3 in DNA: TGTGCCAGCAGGACTAGCGGGCGCTCCTACGAGCAGTACTTC.

This chain joins TRBV5-1 and TRBJ2-3; possibly TRBD1 for D (5 bases). CDR3 length equals 14 residues. The germline CDR1 and CDR2 sequences are SGHRS and YFSETQ. The V end lost 3 bases, the J end lost 1 base, and 9 bases lay between the germline ends. CDR3 sequence: CASSSRAGTDTQYF. CDR3 nucleotides: TGCGCCAGCAGCTCCAGGGCAGGCACAGATACGCAGTATTTT.

The chain employs TRBV28 and TRBJ2-2; perhaps TRBD1 as D (6 bases). Trimming shortened V by 6 bases and J by 6 bases, and 14 bases separated the two germline ends. Germline V lookup: CDR1 MDHEN, CDR2 SYDVKM. The CDR3 has 14 residues. Written as DNA, the CDR3 is TGTGCCAGCAGGTACTTCGGACAGCCCGGGGAGCTGTTTTTT. Protein: CASRYFGQPGELFF.

The gene calls are TRBV14 and TRBJ2-5; 7 bases line up with TRBD1. V gave up 6 bases and J gave up 2 bases; unmatched junction bases: 15. This CDR3 region has 17 residues. Germline values: CDR1 SGHDN, CDR2 FVKESK. The CDR3 region is CASSRDSGTSRQETQYF. The CDR3 DNA reads TGTGCCAGCAGTCGGGACAGTGGAACATCGAGACAAGAGACCCAGTACTTC.

This clone was observed a single time. The chain carries TRBV2 and TRBJ2-1; the match to TRBD2 covers 11 bases. The CDR3 extends over 15 amino acids. CDR1 SNHLY and CDR2 FYNNEI come from the germline V gene. Trimming removed 11 bases from V and 9 bases from J; junction bases left unmatched: 15. CDR3 amino acids: CASRGSGRATGEQFF. The CDR3 DNA reads as TGTGCCTCAAGGGGTAGCGGGAGGGCCACCGGTGAGCAGTTCTTC.

The V call is TRBV7-3, the J call TRBJ2-7; 9 bases are a match to TRBD2. V lost 0 bases to trimming and J lost 6 bases; unmatched junction nucleotides: 0. The CDR3 is made up of 13 amino acids. The V gene's germline CDR1 is SGHTA and CDR2 FQGTGA. The CDR3 DNA is TGTGCCAGCAGCTTAACTAGCGGGAGCGAGCAGTACTTC. It translates to CASSLTSGSEQYF.

The chain uses TRBV27 and TRBJ1-2; unclear D gene. The CDR3 extends over 13 amino acids. The V and J ends lost 4 bases and 10 bases respectively, with 16 bases between them. The V gene's germline CDR1 is MNHEY and CDR2 SMNVEV (reference sequence). CDR3 sequence (DNA): TGTGCCAGCAGTTCTCCCCAATCTCCTATCTACACCTTC. As protein: CASSSPQSPIYTF.

In its sample, this clone was seen once. V usage is TRBV6-5 and J usage is TRBJ1-1; the match to TRBD1 covers 8 bases. The CDR3 length is 13 residues. J lost 3 bases, V lost 5 bases, and 2 bases had no gene match. CDR1 MNHEY and CDR2 SVGAGI come from the germline V gene. The CDR3 DNA sequence: TGTGCCAGCAGTCGACAGGGGTACACTGAAGCTTTCTTT. It translates to CASSRQGYTEAFF.

This clone was seen a single time. The V and J genes are TRBV7-9 and TRBJ2-7; 8 bases fit TRBD1. The germline V gene has CDR1 SEHNR and CDR2 FQNEAQ (reference sequence). J lost 3 bases, V lost 4 bases, and 8 bases had no gene match. The CDR3 length is 15 residues. In nucleotides, the CDR3 is TGTGCCAGCAGCTCCGGACAGGGTAGGGTCTACGAGCAGTACTTC. Its translation is CASSSGQGRVYEQYF.

This chain connects TRBV4-2 to TRBJ2-7; 10 bases fit TRBD2. The germline V gene has CDR1 LGHNA and CDR2 YNFKEQ. The ends lost 1 base at V and 3 bases at J; junction bases unmatched: 3. This CDR3 comprises 15 residues. The CDR3 sequence: CASSQAPSGSYEQYF. The CDR3 bases are TGTGCCAGCAGCCAAGCCCCTAGCGGGAGCTACGAGCAGTACTTC.

In DNA form, the CDR3 reads TGTGCCAGCAGTTTACAGGGTAGGGGGAACACTGAAGCTTTCTTT. Translating gives CASSLQGRGNTEAFF. The chain joins TRBV28 to TRBJ1-1; perhaps TRBD1 as D (5 bases). CDR3 length: 15 amino acids. Germline-derived CDR1 and CDR2 are MDHEN and SYDVKM. The ends were cut back, 2 bases at V and 1 base at J, with 11 bases in the middle.

This chain joins TRBV6-2 or TRBV6-3 and TRBJ2-1; 15 bases align to TRBD2. In germline, CDR1 is MNHEY, CDR2 SVGEGT. V gave up 2 bases and J gave up 1 base; unmatched junction bases: 6. This CDR3 has 19 amino acids. The CDR3: CASSYVGLAGGTSYNEQFF. In nucleotides, the CDR3 is TGTGCCAGCAGTTACGTCGGACTAGCGGGAGGGACTTCCTACAATGAGCAGTTCTTC.

The CDR3 coding sequence is TGTGCCACCCGACTAGCGGGAGTCAAAGATACGCAGTATTTT. Protein: CATRLAGVKDTQYF. The chain combines TRBV6-5 with TRBJ2-3; 12 positions agree with TRBD2. J lost 5 bases, V lost 10 bases, and 7 bases had no gene match. CDR1 MNHEY and CDR2 SVGAGI come from the germline V gene. The CDR3 sequence is 14 residues long.

This chain connects TRBV25-1 to TRBJ1-2, with D possibly being TRBD1 (5 bases). V dropped 2 bases and J dropped 4 bases, with 14 bases sitting between them. CDR3 length equals 15 residues. Germline V gene data show CDR1 as MGHDK and CDR2 as SYGVNS. The CDR3 protein is CASSEGAALSYGYTF. For the CDR3, the DNA is TGTGCCAGCAGTGAAGGGGCAGCTCTATCCTATGGCTACACCTTC.

The chain employs TRBV5-1 and TRBJ1-2; D might be TRBD1 (6 bases). The CDR3 loop spans 16 amino acids. V gave up 3 bases and J gave up 6 bases, with 21 bases separating them. The germline V gene has CDR1 SGHRS and CDR2 YFSETQ. The CDR3 here is CASSSTSGTSGNGYTF. CDR3 nucleotides: TGCGCCAGCAGCTCCACCTCCGGGACATCGGGAAATGGCTACACCTTC.